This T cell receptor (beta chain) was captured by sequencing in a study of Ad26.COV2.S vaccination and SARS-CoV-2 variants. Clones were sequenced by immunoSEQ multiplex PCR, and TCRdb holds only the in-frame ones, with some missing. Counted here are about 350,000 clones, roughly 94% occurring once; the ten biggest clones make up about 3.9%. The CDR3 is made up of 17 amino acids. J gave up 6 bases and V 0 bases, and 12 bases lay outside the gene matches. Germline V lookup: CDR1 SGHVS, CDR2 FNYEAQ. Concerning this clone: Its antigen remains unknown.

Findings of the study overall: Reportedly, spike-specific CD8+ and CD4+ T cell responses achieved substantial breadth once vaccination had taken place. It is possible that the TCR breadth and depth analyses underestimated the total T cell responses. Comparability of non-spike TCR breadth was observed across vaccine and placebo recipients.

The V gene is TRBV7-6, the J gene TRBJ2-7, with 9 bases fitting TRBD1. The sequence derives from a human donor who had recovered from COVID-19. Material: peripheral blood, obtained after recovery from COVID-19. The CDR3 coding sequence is TGTGCCAGCAGCTTAGCGACCGCACCGGACAGGGGATCCGAGCAGTACTTC. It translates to CASSLATAPDRGSEQYF. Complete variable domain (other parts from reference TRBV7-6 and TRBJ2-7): GAGVSQSPRYKVTKRGQDVALRCDPISGHVSLYWYRQALGQGPEFLTYFNYEAQQDKSGLPNDRFSAERPEGSISTLTIQRTEQRDSAMYRCASSLATAPDRGSEQYFGPGTRLTVT.